This T cell receptor beta chain came from a study of blood T cell repertoires in COVID-19. Original analysis: Researchers report that nucleated cell counts were estimated from reference gene primer amplification. Measured with immunoSEQ multiplex PCR; TCRdb has only the in-frame clones, and not every one. For V, J and clone size, that table is used; D and trimming come from the DNA. The sample lists over 200,000 clones, approximately 90% seen once, with more than 10% in the top ten. The CDR3 sequence is 13 residues long. V gave up 6 bases and J gave up 4 bases, with 12 bases separating them. Enrollees, 18 to 89 years old, lived in approximately 25 US areas.

The sequence was collected from a man younger than 45 who had recovered from COVID-19. The V and J genes are TRBV12-3 or TRBV12-4 and TRBJ1-1, with a weak D call TRBD1 (5 bases). Sequencing was performed on PBMCs or T cells enriched from blood (not recorded which). The CDR3: CASRPGAVTEAFF. The CDR3 coding sequence is TGTGCCAGCAGGCCTGGGGCGGTCACTGAAGCTTTCTTT.